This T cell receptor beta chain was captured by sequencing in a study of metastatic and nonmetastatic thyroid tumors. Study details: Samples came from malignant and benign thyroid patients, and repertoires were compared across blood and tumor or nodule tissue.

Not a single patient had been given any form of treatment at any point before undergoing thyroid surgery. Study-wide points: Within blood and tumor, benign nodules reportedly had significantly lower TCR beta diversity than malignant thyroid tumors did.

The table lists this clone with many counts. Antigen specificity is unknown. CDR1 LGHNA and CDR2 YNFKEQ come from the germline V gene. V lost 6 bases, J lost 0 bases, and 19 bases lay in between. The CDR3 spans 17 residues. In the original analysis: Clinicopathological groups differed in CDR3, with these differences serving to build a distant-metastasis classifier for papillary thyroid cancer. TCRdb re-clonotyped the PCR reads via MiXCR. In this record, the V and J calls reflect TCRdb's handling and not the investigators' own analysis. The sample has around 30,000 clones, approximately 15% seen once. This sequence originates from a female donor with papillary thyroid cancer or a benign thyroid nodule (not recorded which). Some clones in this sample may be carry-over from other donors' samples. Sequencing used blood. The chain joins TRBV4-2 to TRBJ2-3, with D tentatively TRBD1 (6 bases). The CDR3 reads CASRSTDRLTSTDTQYF. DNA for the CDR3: TGTGCCAGCAGATCTACCGACAGGTTAACTAGCACAGATACGCAGTATTTT.